A selection of T cell receptor beta chains follows, all from one sample in a study of cytomegalovirus exposure and HLA in healthy donors. Using immunoSEQ multiplex PCR, the repertoire was profiled, and TCRdb retains in-frame clones only, with some absent. The data contain about 170,000 clones, approximately 85% of them singletons. The sequenced sample consisted of PBMCs. Source of these receptors: a man under 40 in good health and CMV-seropositive. The CDR3 runs from the conserved cysteine through the conserved F or W. The D gene is left open where the match is weak. Rows may omit the clone size; those that give it use once, few, many or a size class.

v_gene,abundance,j_gene,d_gene,CDR3aa,CDR3nt
TRBV7-9,-,TRBJ2-3,TRBD2,CASSSPSGKEDTQYF,TGTGCCAGCAGCTCCCCTAGCGGGAAGGAAGATACGCAGTATTTT
TRBV15,-,TRBJ2-5,TRBD1,CATSREPGQGQETQYF,TGTGCCACCAGCAGAGAGCCCGGACAGGGGCAAGAGACCCAGTACTTC
TRBV2,once,TRBJ2-5,-,CASSTQGRETQYF,TGTGCCAGCAGTACTCAGGGAAGGGAGACCCAGTACTTC
TRBV5-1,-,TRBJ1-1,-,CASSSGGRDTEAFF,TGCGCCAGCAGTTCCGGGGGGCGTGACACTGAAGCTTTCTTT
TRBV9,-,TRBJ2-2,TRBD1,CASSVGGGQGLTGELFF,TGTGCCAGCAGCGTAGGAGGTGGACAGGGTTTGACCGGGGAGCTGTTTTTT
TRBV12-5,-,TRBJ1-1,TRBD1,CATRGQPNTEAFF,TGTGCTACCAGGGGACAGCCGAACACTGAAGCTTTCTTT
TRBV7-3,-,TRBJ2-1,TRBD2,CASSQGLAGGLYNEQFF,TGTGCCAGCAGCCAGGGCCTAGCGGGAGGGCTCTACAATGAGCAGTTCTTC
TRBV29-1,-,TRBJ2-1,-,CSAGQAYNEQFF,TGCAGCGCGGGACAAGCTTACAATGAGCAGTTCTTC
TRBV6-5,-,TRBJ2-2,TRBD2,CASSSLWGGGTGELFF,TGTGCCAGCAGTTCCCTTTGGGGGGGAGGCACCGGGGAGCTGTTTTTT
TRBV7-8,-,TRBJ2-2,TRBD1,CASSLSQSKGARTGELFF,TGTGCCAGCAGCTTAAGCCAGTCGAAGGGGGCTAGGACCGGGGAGCTGTTTTTT
TRBV5-4,-,TRBJ2-1,TRBD1,CASSFRDRVTKWFF,TGTGCCAGCAGCTTCCGGGACAGGGTCACAAAATGGTTCTTC
TRBV5-4,-,TRBJ2-5,TRBD2,CASSFPLAPGQETQYF,TGTGCCAGCAGCTTTCCACTAGCGCCGGGACAAGAGACCCAGTACTTC
TRBV4-2,-,TRBJ1-6,-,CASSQEGGEPLHF,TGTGCCAGCAGCCAAGAAGGGGGGGAACCCCTCCACTTT
TRBV7-9,-,TRBJ2-5,-,CASSLSRVSQETQYF,TGTGCCAGCAGCTTATCCAGGGTTTCGCAAGAGACCCAGTACTTC
TRBV9,-,TRBJ2-7,-,CASSVGWEAGYEQYF,TGTGCCAGCAGCGTAGGATGGGAGGCCGGGTACGAGCAGTACTTC
TRBV15,-,TRBJ2-1,TRBD2,CATSGGLAAYNEQFF,TGTGCCACCAGCGGGGGACTAGCGGCCTACAATGAGCAGTTCTTC
TRBV6-6,medium-sized,TRBJ2-1,TRBD2,CASGLAERNEQFF,TGTGCCAGCGGACTAGCGGAAAGGAATGAGCAGTTCTTC
TRBV28,-,TRBJ2-5,-,CASSLSRRGYETQYF,TGTGCCAGCAGTTTGTCCCGCAGGGGTTACGAGACCCAGTACTTC
TRBV6-4,-,TRBJ2-7,TRBD2,CASSPSSGRSYEQYF,TGTGCCAGCAGCCCCTCTAGCGGGAGGTCCTACGAGCAGTACTTC
TRBV27,-,TRBJ1-5,TRBD1,CASSPLQGARQPQHF,TGTGCCAGCAGTCCGTTACAGGGGGCGAGGCAGCCCCAGCATTTT
TRBV7-3,-,TRBJ1-3,TRBD1,CASSHSTGGAGNTIYF,TGTGCCAGCAGCCACTCAACAGGGGGAGCTGGAAACACCATATATTTT
TRBV7-9,-,TRBJ2-5,TRBD1,CASSLQGIGETQYF,TGTGCCAGCAGCCTACAGGGGATAGGGGAGACCCAGTACTTC
TRBV5-1,-,TRBJ2-1,TRBD2,CASSSEGGYNEQFF,TGCGCCAGCAGTTCGGAGGGAGGGTACAATGAGCAGTTCTTC
TRBV5-1,-,TRBJ1-2,-,CASSLGTANYGYTF,TGCGCCAGCAGCTTGGGGACAGCTAACTATGGCTACACCTTC
TRBV29-1,-,TRBJ2-3,-,CSVGGGSTDTQYF,TGCAGCGTTGGCGGCGGTAGCACAGATACGCAGTATTTT
TRBV2,once,TRBJ1-2,-,CASIRGNYGYTF,TGTGCATCAATTCGGGGAAACTATGGCTACACCTTC
TRBV4-1,-,TRBJ2-1,TRBD1,CASSQDNRGQATNEQFF,TGCGCCAGCAGCCAAGATAACAGGGGACAGGCAACCAATGAGCAGTTCTTC
TRBV6-1,-,TRBJ1-1,TRBD1,CASTRQGYTEAFF,TGTGCCAGCACCAGACAGGGATATACAGAAGCTTTCTTT
TRBV19,-,TRBJ1-1,TRBD1,CASRKGQGRFTEAFF,TGTGCCAGTAGGAAAGGACAGGGGAGATTCACTGAAGCTTTCTTT
TRBV7-3,-,TRBJ2-3,TRBD2,CASSEGTSPRDTQYF,TGTGCCAGCAGCGAGGGGACTAGCCCGAGGGATACGCAGTATTTT
TRBV19,-,TRBJ1-1,-,CASRRTANTEAFF,TGTGCCAGTAGAAGGACAGCCAACACTGAAGCTTTCTTT
TRBV7-9,-,TRBJ1-3,TRBD1,CASSGRDSSGNTIYF,TGTGCCAGCAGCGGACGGGACAGCTCTGGAAACACCATATATTTT
TRBV19,-,TRBJ2-5,TRBD1,CASRPTGLETQYF,TGTGCCAGTAGACCGACAGGGTTAGAGACCCAGTACTTC